This record concerns one T cell receptor (beta chain) sequence. This sample was taken from a study of blood T cell repertoires in COVID-19. At the level of the study: Samples representing acute and convalescent COVID-19 were sourced from the United States, Italy and Spain. Sources were T cells, B-cell-depleted T cells, or PBMCs; the material itself was cDNA or gDNA.

There are 16 residues in the CDR3. Germline V CDR1 and CDR2: LGHNA, YSLEER. Trimming pared 2 bases from V and 4 bases from J, leaving 17 bases between. The authors' processing: Estimation of nucleated cell counts relied on the amplification of reference gene primers. Generated by immunoSEQ multiplex PCR, the TCRdb table keeps only in-frame clones and is missing some. V, J and clone size derive from that table, while D and trimming were established from the DNA sequence. The data show 200,000 to 300,000 clones, with about four fifths seen just once and about 4.4% held by the top ten. Sequencing was performed on peripheral blood. This clonotype was obtained from a woman aged 70-85 years with acute or convalescent COVID-19. The chain employs TRBV4-3 and TRBJ1-2; weak D call: TRBD1 (6 bases). The CDR3 spells CASSQLTGKDSYGYTF. DNA of the CDR3: TGCGCCAGCAGCCAACTCACAGGGAAGGATAGCTATGGCTACACCTTC.